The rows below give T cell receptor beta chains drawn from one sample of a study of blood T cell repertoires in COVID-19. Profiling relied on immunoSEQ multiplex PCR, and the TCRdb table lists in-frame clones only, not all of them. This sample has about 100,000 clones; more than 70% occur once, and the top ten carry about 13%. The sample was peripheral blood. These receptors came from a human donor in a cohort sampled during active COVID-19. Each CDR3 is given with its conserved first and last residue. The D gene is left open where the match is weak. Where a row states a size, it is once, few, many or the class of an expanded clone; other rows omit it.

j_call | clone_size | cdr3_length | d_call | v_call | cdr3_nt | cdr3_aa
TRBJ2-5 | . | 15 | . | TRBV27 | TGTGCCAGCAGTAGCCAGGACTGGAACCAAGAGACCCAGTACTTC | CASSSQDWNQETQYF
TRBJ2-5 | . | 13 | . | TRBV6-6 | TGTGCCAGCAGTTACTCAGGGAGAGAGACCCAGTACTTC | CASSYSGRETQYF
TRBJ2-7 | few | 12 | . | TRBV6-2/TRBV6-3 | TGTGCCAGCAGCGCTCTAGTCGGCGAGCAGTACTTC | CASSALVGEQYF
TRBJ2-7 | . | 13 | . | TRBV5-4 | TGTGCCAGCAGCGCACAGGGTGTCCACGAGCAGTACTTC | CASSAQGVHEQYF
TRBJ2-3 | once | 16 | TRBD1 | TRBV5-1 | TGCGCCAGCAGCACGGGACAGGGTGGGAGCACAGATACGCAGTATTTT | CASSTGQGGSTDTQYF
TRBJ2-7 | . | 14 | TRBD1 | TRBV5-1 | TGCGCCAGCAGCCCAGGGACAGATTCCTACGAGCAGTACTTC | CASSPGTDSYEQYF
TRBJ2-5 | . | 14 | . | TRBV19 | TGTGCCAGTAGTTTAGCGGAGTTTCGGGAGACCCAGTACTTC | CASSLAEFRETQYF
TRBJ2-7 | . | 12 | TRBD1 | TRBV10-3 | TGTGCCGTGCGACAGGGGGGCTACGAGCAGTACTTC | CAVRQGGYEQYF
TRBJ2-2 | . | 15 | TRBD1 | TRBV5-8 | TGTGCCAGCAGCTCTAGGGGGCTGAACACCGGGGAGCTGTTTTTT | CASSSRGLNTGELFF
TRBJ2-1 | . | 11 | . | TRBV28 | TGTGCCAGCGGCCAAGTCCATGAGCAGTTCTTC | CASGQVHEQFF
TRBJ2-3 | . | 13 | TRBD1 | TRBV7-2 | TGTGCCAGCAGCACCACAGGGGCAGATACGCAGTATTTT | CASSTTGADTQYF
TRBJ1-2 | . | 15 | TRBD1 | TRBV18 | TGTGCCAGCTCACCACGGACAGGGAAGAACTATGGCTACACCTTC | CASSPRTGKNYGYTF
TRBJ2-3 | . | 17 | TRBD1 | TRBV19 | TGTGCCAGTAGTGCCCGACAGGGAGCTAGGGTCACAGATACGCAGTATTTT | CASSARQGARVTDTQYF
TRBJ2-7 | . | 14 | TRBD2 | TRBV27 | TGTGCCAGCAGTTTCCTGAGCGGGGGGCCCCCTCTCTACTTC | CASSFLSGGPPLYF
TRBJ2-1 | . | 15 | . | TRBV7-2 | TGTGCCAGCAGCTTAGGGCAGGGGTTTCACAATGAGCAGTTCTTC | CASSLGQGFHNEQFF
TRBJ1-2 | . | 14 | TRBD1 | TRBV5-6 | TGTGCCAGCAGCCCGGACAGGAGGAACTATGGCTACACCTTC | CASSPDRRNYGYTF
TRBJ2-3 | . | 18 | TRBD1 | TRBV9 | TGTGCCAGCAGCGGAAAAGGGAGGGGACAGGGATCCACAGATACGCAGTATTTT | CASSGKGRGQGSTDTQYF
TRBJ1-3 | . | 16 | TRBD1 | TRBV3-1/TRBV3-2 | TGTGCCAGCAGCTCTCGACAGGGGGTTACTGGAAACACCATATATTTT | CASSSRQGVTGNTIYF
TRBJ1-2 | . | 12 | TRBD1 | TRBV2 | TGTGCCAGCAGGGAGGACAGGTATGGCTACACCTTC | CASREDRYGYTF
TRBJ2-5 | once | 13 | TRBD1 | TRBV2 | TGTGCCAGCAGAGGGACAGAACAAGAGACCCAGTACTTC | CASRGTEQETQYF
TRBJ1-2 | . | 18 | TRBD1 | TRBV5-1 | TGCGCCAGCAGCCCAGAACGGTCAGGGGGGCCCAAAAACTATGGCTACACCTTC | CASSPERSGGPKNYGYTF
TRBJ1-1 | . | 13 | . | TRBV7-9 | TGTGCCACCCAGGGACAACAGAACACTGAAGCTTTCTTT | CATQGQQNTEAFF
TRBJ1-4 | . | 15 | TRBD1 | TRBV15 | TGTGCCACCAGCAGTTCGCCGGGACAGTTTGAAAAACTGTTTTTT | CATSSSPGQFEKLFF
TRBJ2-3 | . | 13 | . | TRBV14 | TGTGCCAGCAGCCAGGCAGTTGCCAATACGCAGTATTTT | CASSQAVANTQYF
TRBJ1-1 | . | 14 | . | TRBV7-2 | TGTGCCAGCAGCTTTCTAAATGACTGGACTGAAGCTTTCTTT | CASSFLNDWTEAFF
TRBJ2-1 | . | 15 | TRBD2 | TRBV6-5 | TGTGCCAGCAGTTACTTGCCTAGCGGGCCCAATGAGCAGTTCTTC | CASSYLPSGPNEQFF
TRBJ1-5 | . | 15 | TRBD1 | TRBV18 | TGTGCCAGCTCATCGGGGACAGGGATAGGGCAGCCCCAGCATTTT | CASSSGTGIGQPQHF
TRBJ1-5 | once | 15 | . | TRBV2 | TGTGCCAGCAGCCTCCACGAGGGCAGCAATCAGCCCCAGCATTTT | CASSLHEGSNQPQHF
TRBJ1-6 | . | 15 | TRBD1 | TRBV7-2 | TGTGCCAGCAGCCCCTACAGGGGAAATAATTCACCCCTCCACTTT | CASSPYRGNNSPLHF
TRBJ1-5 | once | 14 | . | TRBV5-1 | TGCGCCAGCAGCTTATATTTGGGCGATCAGCCCCAGCATTTT | CASSLYLGDQPQHF
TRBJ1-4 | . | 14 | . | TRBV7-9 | TGTGCCAGCAGCCTCGCGGGGCAAAGTGAAAAACTGTTTTTT | CASSLAGQSEKLFF
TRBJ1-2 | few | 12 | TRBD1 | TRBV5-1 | TGCGCCACTACCGACAGGGATGATGGCTACACCTTC | CATTDRDDGYTF
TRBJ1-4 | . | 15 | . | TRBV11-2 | TGTGCCAGCAGCTTACGGGGGACCCTTAATGAAAAACTGTTTTTT | CASSLRGTLNEKLFF
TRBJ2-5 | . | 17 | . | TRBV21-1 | TGTGCCAGCAGCAAAATTACTAGCGGGAGTGAGAAAGAGACCCAGTACTTC | CASSKITSGSEKETQYF
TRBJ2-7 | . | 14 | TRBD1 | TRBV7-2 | TGTGCCAGCAGCTCGGGACAGTCCAGCTACGAGCAGTACTTC | CASSSGQSSYEQYF
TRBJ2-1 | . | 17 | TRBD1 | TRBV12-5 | TGTGCTAGTGGTCCACCCTCCGGACAGGGGTTTAGGAGTGAGCAGTTCTTC | CASGPPSGQGFRSEQFF
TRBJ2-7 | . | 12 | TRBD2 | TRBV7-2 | TGTGCCAGCAGCCAACTAGCGGGATGGCCGCGGTTC | CASSQLAGWPRF
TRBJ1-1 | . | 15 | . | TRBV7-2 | TGTGCCAGCAGCTTCAAACGGGGGTCGGGCACTGAAGCTTTCTTT | CASSFKRGSGTEAFF
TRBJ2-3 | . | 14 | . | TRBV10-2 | TGCGCCAGTGCTTGGGACAAAAGCACAGATACGCAGTATTTT | CASAWDKSTDTQYF
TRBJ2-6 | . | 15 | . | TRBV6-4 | TGTGCCAGCAGTGCAGGGTCCTCTGGGGCCAACGTCCTGACTTTC | CASSAGSSGANVLTF
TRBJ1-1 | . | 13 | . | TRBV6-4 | TGTGCCAGCAGTGCATCAATGAACACTGAAGCTTTCTTT | CASSASMNTEAFF
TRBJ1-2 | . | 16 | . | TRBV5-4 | TGTGCCAGCAGCCAAGGGGTTTTTGAAGGGGCTTCTGGCTACACCTTC | CASSQGVFEGASGYTF
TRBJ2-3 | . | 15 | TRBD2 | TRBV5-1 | TGCGCCAGCAGCTTGTGGCGGGAGAGCACAGATACGCAGTATTTT | CASSLWRESTDTQYF
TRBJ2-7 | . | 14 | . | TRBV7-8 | TGTGCCAGCAGCTTAAATTTTCGGTTCTACGAGCAGTACTTC | CASSLNFRFYEQYF
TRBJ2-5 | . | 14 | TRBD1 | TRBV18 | TGTGCCAGCTCACCACAGGGGGCTCGGGAGACCCAGTACTTC | CASSPQGARETQYF
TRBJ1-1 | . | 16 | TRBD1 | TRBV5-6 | TGTGCCAGCAGCGGGGGGACAGGGTCTTTGAACACTGAAGCTTTCTTT | CASSGGTGSLNTEAFF
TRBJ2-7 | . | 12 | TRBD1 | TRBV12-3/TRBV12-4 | TGTGCCAGCAGTCTACAGGGGGGAGAGCAGTACTTC | CASSLQGGEQYF
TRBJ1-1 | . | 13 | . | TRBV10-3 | TGTGCCACCGGGGGGGCTAAGAACACTGAAGCTTTCTTT | CATGGAKNTEAFF
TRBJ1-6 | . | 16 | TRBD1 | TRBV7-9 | TGTGCCAGCAGCCCTATGACAGGGGGCGGTAATTCACCCCTCCACTTT | CASSPMTGGGNSPLHF
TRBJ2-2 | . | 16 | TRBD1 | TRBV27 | TGTGCCAGCAGTGGACCAGGGACAGGAGCGTCCGGGGAGCTGTTTTTT | CASSGPGTGASGELFF
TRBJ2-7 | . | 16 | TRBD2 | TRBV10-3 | TGTGCCATCAGTGAGGGACTAGCGGGAGGGACCTACGAGCAGTACTTC | CAISEGLAGGTYEQYF
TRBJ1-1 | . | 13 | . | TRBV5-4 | TGTGCCAGCAGCTTGAGAGGGAACACTGAAGCTTTCTTT | CASSLRGNTEAFF
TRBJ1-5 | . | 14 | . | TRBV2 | TGTGCCAGCATCGACGTTCAGGGGAATCAGCCCCAGCATTTT | CASIDVQGNQPQHF
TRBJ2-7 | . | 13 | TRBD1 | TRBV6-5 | TGTGCCAGCAGCGGACAGGGCTATGGCGAGCAGTACTTC | CASSGQGYGEQYF
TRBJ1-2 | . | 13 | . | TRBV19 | TGTGCCAGTAGTATACAGGGGAACTATGGCTACACCTTC | CASSIQGNYGYTF
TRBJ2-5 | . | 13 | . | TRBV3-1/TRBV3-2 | TGTGCCAGCACCCCAAGGGGCCCCGAGACCCAGTACTTC | CASTPRGPETQYF
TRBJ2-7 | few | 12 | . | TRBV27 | TGTGCCAGCATCGGTAGAAACTACGAGCAGTACTTC | CASIGRNYEQYF
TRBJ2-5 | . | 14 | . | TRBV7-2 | TGTGCCAGCAGCTCGGGGTCACTACGGGAGACCCAGTACTTC | CASSSGSLRETQYF
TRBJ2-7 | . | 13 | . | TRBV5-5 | TGTGCCAGCTCATACAGGGGAGGCTACGAGCAGTACTTC | CASSYRGGYEQYF
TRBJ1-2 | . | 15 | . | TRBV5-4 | TGTGCCAGCAGCTTGAATAGGGGTCGTAACTATGGCTACACCTTC | CASSLNRGRNYGYTF